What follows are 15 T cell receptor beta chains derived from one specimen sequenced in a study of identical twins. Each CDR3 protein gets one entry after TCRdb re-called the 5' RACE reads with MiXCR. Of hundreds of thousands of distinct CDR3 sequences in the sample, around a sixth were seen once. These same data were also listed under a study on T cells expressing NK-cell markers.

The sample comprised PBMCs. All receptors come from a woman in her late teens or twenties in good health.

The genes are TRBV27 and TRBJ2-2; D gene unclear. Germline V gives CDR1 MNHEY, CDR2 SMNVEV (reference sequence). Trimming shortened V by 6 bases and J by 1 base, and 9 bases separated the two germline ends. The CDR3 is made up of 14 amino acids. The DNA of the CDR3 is TGTGCCAGCAGGCAACAGAGGAACACCGGGGAGCTGTTTTTT. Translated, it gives CASRQQRNTGELFF.

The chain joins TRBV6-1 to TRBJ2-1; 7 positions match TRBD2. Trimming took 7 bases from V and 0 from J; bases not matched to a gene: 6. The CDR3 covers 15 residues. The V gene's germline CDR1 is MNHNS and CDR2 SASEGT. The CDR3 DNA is TGTGCCAGCAAAGACGGGAGGAGCTCCTACAATGAGCAGTTCTTC. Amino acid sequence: CASKDGRSSYNEQFF.

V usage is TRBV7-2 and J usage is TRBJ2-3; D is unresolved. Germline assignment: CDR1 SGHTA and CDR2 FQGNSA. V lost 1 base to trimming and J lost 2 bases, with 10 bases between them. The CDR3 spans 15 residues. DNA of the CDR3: TGTGCCAGCAGCTTAGGGACCGGAATCACAGATACGCAGTATTTT. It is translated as CASSLGTGITDTQYF.

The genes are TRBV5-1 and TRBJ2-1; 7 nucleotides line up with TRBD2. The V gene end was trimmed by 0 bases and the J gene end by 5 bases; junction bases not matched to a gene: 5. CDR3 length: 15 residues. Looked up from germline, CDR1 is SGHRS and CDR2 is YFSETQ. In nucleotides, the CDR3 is TGCGCCAGCAGCTTGGCCGTGGGGGGGGACAATGAGCAGTTCTTC. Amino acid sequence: CASSLAVGGDNEQFF.

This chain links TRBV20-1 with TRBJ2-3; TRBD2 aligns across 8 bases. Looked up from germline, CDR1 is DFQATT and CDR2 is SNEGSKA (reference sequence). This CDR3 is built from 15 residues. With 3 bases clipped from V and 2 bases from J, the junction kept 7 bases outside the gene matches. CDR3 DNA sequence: TGCAGTGCTAGCGATCGGGGGGGATTCACAGATACGCAGTATTTT. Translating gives CSASDRGGFTDTQYF.

The CDR3: CASSLFTAEGAAQYF. CDR3 in DNA: TGCGCCAGCAGCCTGTTCACAGCGGAGGGAGCGGCCCAGTACTTC. The V call is TRBV5-1, the J call TRBJ2-5, with D possibly matching TRBD2 (6 bases). This CDR3 is built from 15 residues. The V and J ends lost 4 bases and 9 bases respectively, with 22 bases between them. Germline lookup yields CDR1 SGHRS and CDR2 YFSETQ.

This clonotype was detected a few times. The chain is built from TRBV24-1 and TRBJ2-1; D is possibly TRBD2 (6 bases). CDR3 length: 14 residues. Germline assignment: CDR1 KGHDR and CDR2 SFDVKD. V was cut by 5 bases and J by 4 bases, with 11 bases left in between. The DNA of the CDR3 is TGTGCCACCAGTGCCGGCGGGGCTTACAATGAGCAGTTCTTC. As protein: CATSAGGAYNEQFF.

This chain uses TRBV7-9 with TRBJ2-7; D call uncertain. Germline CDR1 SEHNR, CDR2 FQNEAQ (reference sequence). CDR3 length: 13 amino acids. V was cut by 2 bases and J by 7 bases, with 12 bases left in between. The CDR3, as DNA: TGTGCCAGCAGCTTACTTGCGTCCCCTGAGCAGTACTTC. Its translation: CASSLLASPEQYF.

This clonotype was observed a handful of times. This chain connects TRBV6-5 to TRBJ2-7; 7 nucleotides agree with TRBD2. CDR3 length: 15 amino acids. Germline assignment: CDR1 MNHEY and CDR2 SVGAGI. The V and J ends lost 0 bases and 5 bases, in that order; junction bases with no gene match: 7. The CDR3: CASSYSPGGFNEQYF. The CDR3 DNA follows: TGTGCCAGCAGTTACTCTCCCGGGGGGTTCAACGAGCAGTACTTC.

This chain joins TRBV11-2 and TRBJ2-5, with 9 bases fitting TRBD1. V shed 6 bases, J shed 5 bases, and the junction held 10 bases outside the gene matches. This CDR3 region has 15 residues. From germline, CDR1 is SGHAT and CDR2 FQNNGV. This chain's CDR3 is CASRRTGGVRETQYF. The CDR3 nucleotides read TGTGCCAGCAGAAGAACAGGGGGCGTACGGGAGACCCAGTACTTC.

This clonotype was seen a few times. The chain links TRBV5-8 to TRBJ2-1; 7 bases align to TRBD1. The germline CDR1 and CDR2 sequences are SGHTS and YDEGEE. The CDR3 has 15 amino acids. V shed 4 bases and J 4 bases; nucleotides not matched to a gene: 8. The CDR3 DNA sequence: TGTGCCAGCAGCCCTGGACAGGTCCCTTACAATGAGCAGTTCTTC. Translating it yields CASSPGQVPYNEQFF.

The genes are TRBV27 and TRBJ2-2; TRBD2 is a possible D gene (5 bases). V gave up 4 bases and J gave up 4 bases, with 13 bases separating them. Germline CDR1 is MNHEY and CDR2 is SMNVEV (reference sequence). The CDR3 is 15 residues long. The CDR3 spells CASSWSGSLTGELFF. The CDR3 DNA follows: TGTGCCAGCAGTTGGAGCGGCTCGCTCACCGGGGAGCTGTTTTTT.

The CDR3 spells CASSPGASGYNEQFF. For the CDR3, the DNA is TGTGCCAGCAGCCCCGGCGCTAGCGGATACAATGAGCAGTTCTTC. The V call is TRBV7-3, the J call TRBJ2-1; 7 positions agree with TRBD2. Trimming cost V 5 bases and J 4 bases; bases outside gene matches: 8. CDR3 length: 15 residues. Germline CDR1 SGHTA, CDR2 FQGTGA.

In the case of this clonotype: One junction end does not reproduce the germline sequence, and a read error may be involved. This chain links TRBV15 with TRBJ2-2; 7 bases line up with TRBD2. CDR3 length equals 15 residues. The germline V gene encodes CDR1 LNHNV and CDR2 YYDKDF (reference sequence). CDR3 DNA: TGTGCCACCAGCGGGGGACTATTGAACACCGGGGAGGTGTTTTTT. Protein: CATSGGLLNTGEVFF.

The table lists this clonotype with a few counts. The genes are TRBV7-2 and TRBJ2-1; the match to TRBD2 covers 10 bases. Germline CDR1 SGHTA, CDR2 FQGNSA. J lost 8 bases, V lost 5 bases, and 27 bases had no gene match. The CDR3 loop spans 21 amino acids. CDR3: CASSPDSRAGGPRIPPHEQFF. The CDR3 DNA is TGTGCCAGCAGCCCAGACTCTCGAGCGGGGGGGCCTCGAATACCCCCCCATGAGCAGTTCTTC.